This TCR beta chain was sequenced for a study of immune cell composition in non-small cell lung cancer (dated by TCRdb to 2016 to 2017). In terms of the full investigation: Histologic subtype, mostly lung adenocarcinoma or squamous cell carcinoma, was determined with H&E together with p63, CK5, Napsin A and TTF-1 immunohistochemistry. Several tumour specimens with TCR-beta data were of rare histological subtypes and were excluded from the subtype comparisons. In supplementary cohort #1, which comprised roughly 11 lung adenocarcinoma cases, paired tumour/lung TCR-beta sequencing was performed and TIL populations were generated so that tumour reactivity could be assessed. TCR-beta sequencing from Adaptive Biotechnologies was done on a few dozen paired sets of NSCLC tumour and non-adjacent lung specimens and on some 27 tumour-only specimens. General study outcomes and caveats: No significant correlation was found between tumour TCR-beta clonality and smoking pack-years. Top 10 clone scores and productive clonality were significantly higher in lung squamous cell carcinoma than in lung adenocarcinoma tumours. The reactivity cohort included only 10 cases, and whether tumour-reactive clones share sequences with the dominant in vivo tumour-associated clones was not shown. Across around nine adenocarcinoma cases, TIL tumour reactivity correlated strongly with maximal tumour-associated clone frequency but not with overall clonality. Tumour-associated clones >0.5% occurred in nearly half of NSCLC cases: over 30% of adenocarcinomas versus approximately 75% of squamous carcinomas.

About this clone: The specificity of this receptor is unknown. Per-nucleotide qualities are absent, and no much larger clonotype sits a single base away.

CDR1 and CDR2 are read off the germline V gene (reference sequence) as GTSNPN and SVGIG. Trimming accounts for 1 base at V and 5 bases at J, while the number of junction bases matched to no gene is 14. The CDR3 covers 17 residues, taking in both the cysteine and the phenylalanine. Only the CDR3 portion is preserved as DNA: 51 bases, with reading frame beginning at the first base. From frozen aliquots of unsorted single-cell suspensions, genomic DNA was isolated using the QIAamp DNA kit. Surgically resected non-small cell lung cancer tissue was used for the tumour samples. Tissues arrived within 2 hours after resection and were immediately processed into single-cell suspensions. Tissue was mechanically dissociated and enzymatically digested with DNase I, collagenase I and hyaluronidase for about 30 minutes at 37 °C, then filtered and RBC-lysed. A two-step multiplex PCR amplified TCR-beta CDR3 regions from genomic DNA, and the second step of the PCR added Illumina-compatible adaptors. As a commercial immunoSEQ service, TCR-beta immunosequencing was carried out on an Illumina platform. Per the source publication's procedure: Repertoires were described by productive clonality and by Top 10 Clones, which is the percentage of T-cell templates coming from the ten most frequent sequences. Values for productive clonality spanned 0 to 1, where a value of 1 indicated a monoclonal population. Tumour-associated clones, identified using log10 scatter plots, were defined as sequences that made up at least 0.1% of tumour T-cell templates and were not found in the matched non-adjacent lung. Student's t-tests were used for two-group comparisons, ANOVA was used for stages, and linear regression was used for relationships, with analyses conducted in GraphPad Prism7 and R. Entries here come from immuneACCESS through TCRdb and include only in-frame sequences with V and J called. Some clones fail to appear in such tables; in the studies checked, an unresolved V gene covers under half of the shortfall, and the cause of the remainder is unknown. For V, J and clone size, that table is used; D and trimming come from the DNA. The sample contains around 13,000 clones, around three quarters of them found a single time. The ten most abundant clones make up over 11% of the sample.

The sequenced material came from lung tumor tissue. This receptor was identified in a human donor with non-small cell lung cancer. The rearrangement combines TRBV30 with TRBJ2-5, with 9 junctional bases fitting TRBD1. The nucleotide sequence reads TGTGCCTGGAGTGCTCAATTCCTAACAGGGGGCGGGGAGACCCAGTACTTC. This yields the protein CAWSAQFLTGGGETQYF.